These T cell receptor beta chains were read from a single sample in a study of blood T cell repertoires in COVID-19. Generated by immunoSEQ multiplex PCR, the TCRdb table keeps only in-frame clones and is missing some. The repertoire includes roughly 300,000 clones, under 90% of them detected once, and roughly 4.5% sits in the top ten. Sequenced material: PBMCs or T cells enriched from blood (not recorded which). Receptor source: a man younger than 45 who had recovered from COVID-19. Both conserved end residues are part of each CDR3. Clone size is not always given. Where it is, it says once, few, many or a class for expanded clones.

cdr3_length j_call v_call clone_size cdr3_aa
15 TRBJ1-1 TRBV5-1 - CARSWGTGGNTEAFF
14 TRBJ1-5 TRBV6-5 - CASSSTVSNQPQHF
14 TRBJ2-7 TRBV7-2 - CASSPARVKDEQYF
14 TRBJ2-1 TRBV5-1 - CASSRGTSLNEQFF
13 TRBJ2-7 TRBV27 - CASSFGQAYEQYF
14 TRBJ1-2 TRBV19 - CASRLQSGRAGYTF
14 TRBJ2-7 TRBV2 once CASSVGLALPEQYF
21 TRBJ2-3 TRBV4-1 - CASSRAVPYRTSGGGTDTQYF
11 TRBJ1-1 TRBV12-1 - CASSPPGKAFF
14 TRBJ2-7 TRBV6-5 - CASSPNRSPYEQYF
15 TRBJ1-5 TRBV5-1 - CASSLQGGGNQPQHF
14 TRBJ2-7 TRBV13 - CASSTRESSYEQYF
14 TRBJ2-1 TRBV5-1 - CASTPSGAYNEQFF
11 TRBJ1-1 TRBV7-9 - CASSLDRAAFF
14 TRBJ1-5 TRBV19 - CASSISGEDQPQHF
16 TRBJ1-1 TRBV4-2 - CASSPQGGQGGTEAFF
13 TRBJ2-7 TRBV6-5 - CASSLGGSYEQYF
11 TRBJ2-2 TRBV29-1 - CSADRTGELFF
16 TRBJ1-1 TRBV5-1 - CASRRDSPIFYTEAFF
15 TRBJ1-2 TRBV7-9 - CASSLAPTGTYGYTF
15 TRBJ2-4 TRBV14 - CASSQSGTGGNIQYF
14 TRBJ1-1 TRBV4-1 - CASSPTGVAAEAFF
18 TRBJ2-2 TRBV11-2 - CASSLDRSPTDFSGELFF
16 TRBJ2-7 TRBV7-2 - CASSPRTGFFHYEQYF
15 TRBJ2-2 TRBV5-1 - CASSLTRPNTGELFF
14 TRBJ2-7 TRBV24-1 - CATSPGQRSYEQYF
16 TRBJ1-3 TRBV5-1 - CASSFYTGGAGNTIYF
16 TRBJ1-2 TRBV6-5 - CASSYKGQGARKGYTF
19 TRBJ2-1 TRBV4-2 - CASSQLSSGTGGSYNEQFF
14 TRBJ2-5 TRBV3-1/TRBV3-2 - CASSHQTGQETQYF
16 TRBJ1-4 TRBV24-1 - CATSDPRTGAREKLFF
16 TRBJ1-6 TRBV5-1 - CASSPSTGDFNSPLHF
15 TRBJ1-5 TRBV7-8 few CASSSHQGTNQPQHF
17 TRBJ2-7 TRBV27 - CASSLSYRGTYPYEQYF
14 TRBJ1-5 TRBV2 - CASSAWEGSQPQHF
12 TRBJ2-1 TRBV6-5 - CASSYSGGGEFF